These T cell receptor beta chains were read from a single sample in a study of blood T cells in healthy people across ages. A single record per CDR3 protein comes from TCRdb applying MiXCR to the 5' RACE reads. The sample includes fewer than 2,000,000 distinct CDR3 sequences, roughly 43% seen only once; the top ten take about 23%. Sequenced: blood. Receptors originate from a human donor in good health. CDR3s include the opening cysteine and the closing phenylalanine or tryptophan. D genes are given only for firm matches. Clone size is stated in some rows and not others, as once, few, many or a class when expanded.

v_gene	j_gene	abundance	d_gene	CDR3nt	CDR3aa
TRBV7-2	TRBJ2-7	NA	NA	TGTGCCAGCAGCTCCGCCGGGACTGCGAGCCCGTCCACCCAGTACTTC	CASSSAGTASPSTQYF
TRBV5-5	TRBJ1-2	many	TRBD1	TGTGCCAGCAGTTACAGGGGGAGTGATTATGGCTACACCTTC	CASSYRGSDYGYTF
TRBV7-8	TRBJ1-5	NA	TRBD1	TGTGCCAGCAGCCCAAAGGGGACAGACAATCAGCCCCAGCATTTT	CASSPKGTDNQPQHF
TRBV6-5	TRBJ1-3	NA	NA	TGTGCCAGCAGTTACTCTGGCACATCCTCTGGAAACACCATATATTTT	CASSYSGTSSGNTIYF
TRBV30	TRBJ1-5	few	NA	TGTGCCTGGAGTGTCTGGGGTCAGCCCCAGCATTTT	CAWSVWGQPQHF
TRBV7-2	TRBJ2-5	once	TRBD2	TGTGCCAGCAGCTTAGCTTCCGCTAGCGGGGTTCCTCAACAAGAGACCCAGTACTTC	CASSLASASGVPQQETQYF
TRBV7-9	TRBJ2-3	few	NA	TGTGCCAGCAGCTTGGGGGAGATAACTAGCACAGATACGCAGTATTTT	CASSLGEITSTDTQYF
TRBV5-1	TRBJ1-4	NA	NA	TGCGCCAGCAGCTTGGGAGGTCAGGGGCTTGAAAAACTGTTTTTT	CASSLGGQGLEKLFF
TRBV18	TRBJ2-5	few	NA	TGTGCCAGCTCAACCATTCAAGAGACCCAGTACTTC	CASSTIQETQYF
TRBV7-3	TRBJ2-1	once	TRBD1	TGTGCCAGCAGCTTAAAAATAAGTAGAGGGACAGGGGCCTGGCTAAGCTCCTACAATGAGCAGTTCTTC	CASSLKISRGTGAWLSSYNEQFF
TRBV4-2	TRBJ2-1	NA	NA	TGTGCCGGCAGCCTATCTAATGGGGGGCTTGTCTACAATGAGCAGTTCTTC	CAGSLSNGGLVYNEQFF
TRBV6-6	TRBJ2-1	once	TRBD2	TGTGCCAGCAGTTACCCAGTCGGTAGCGGGGGGCCCGAGGGGTTCTTC	CASSYPVGSGGPEGFF
TRBV30	TRBJ2-3	NA	NA	TGTGCCTGGAGTGGAGGACAGCCAAGCACAGATACGCAGTATTTT	CAWSGGQPSTDTQYF
TRBV4-1	TRBJ1-1	NA	NA	TGCGCCAGCGGCCCCTACTTCTCCGACCTGGGGACTGAAGCTTTCTTT	CASGPYFSDLGTEAFF
TRBV20-1	TRBJ2-5	NA	TRBD1	TGCAGTGCTAGAGATGCAGGGGGTCTGAAGACCCAGTACTTC	CSARDAGGLKTQYF
TRBV6-5	TRBJ1-5	NA	NA	TGTGCCAGCAGTCCTGGTCGAAGGCAGGGGTCGAAGCCCCAGCATTTT	CASSPGRRQGSKPQHF
TRBV7-2	TRBJ2-7	few	NA	TGTGCCAACAGCTTAGCGTCTGGCTACGAGCAGTACTTC	CANSLASGYEQYF
TRBV5-4	TRBJ1-1	NA	TRBD1	TGTGCCAGCAGCTTGCCTTCGGGACAGAATACTGAAGCTTTCTTT	CASSLPSGQNTEAFF
TRBV27	TRBJ2-1	NA	NA	TGTGCCAGCAGTTTTATCGGCAATGAGCAGTTCTTC	CASSFIGNEQFF
TRBV27	TRBJ1-6	NA	NA	TGTGCCAGCAGTTTATTGCCAGCTAGTCGGGGAACCCTCCACTTT	CASSLLPASRGTLHF
TRBV2	TRBJ2-1	many	NA	TGCGCCAGCAGCGGGGACAGTTCCTACAATGAGCAGTTCTTC	CASSGDSSYNEQFF
TRBV6-2/TRBV6-3	TRBJ2-3	few	NA	TGTGCCAGCAGTTACTCGAGTGCTAGGGCTACAGATACGCAGTATTTT	CASSYSSARATDTQYF